This T cell receptor beta chain was sequenced during a study of metastatic and nonmetastatic thyroid tumors (TCRdb year 2020). With respect to the entire study: Repertoires were compared across peripheral blood and tumor or nodule tissue samples from malignant and benign thyroid patients.

In the germline V gene (reference sequence), CDR1 corresponds to DFQATT and CDR2 to SNEGSKA. From cysteine to phenylalanine, the CDR3 is 11 amino acids long. Only CDR3 DNA is held: 33 bases, read in frame from base 1. The junction shows trimming of 5 bases on V and 9 bases on J, plus 14 bases between the germline ends. No patient had received any treatment before thyroid surgery. Patient clinical samples collected from the early 2010s to the late 2010s were retrospectively analysed using T-cell receptor beta sequencing. Overall results and qualifications from the work: In both blood and tumor samples, malignant tumors were reported to have significantly higher TCR beta diversity than benign nodules.

This clone appeared once. What this receptor recognizes is not known. No much larger clone exists at a distance of one base, and base qualities are not known. A single read offers scant evidence. Library generation was performed with PCR. The instrument was an Illumina HiSeq 4000. High-throughput sequencing was used to profile the TCR beta-chain CDR3 region of every patient. In the paper's pipeline: The researchers built a classifier to tell apart papillary thyroid cancer patients with distant metastasis, based on CDR3 differences among clinicopathological groups. The Shannon index was used to measure repertoire diversity, and the Morisita-Horn index was used to measure how similar tumor and blood repertoires were. The public reads were quality trimmed at Q25 with fastp and then assembled into clones with MiXCR by TCRdb, keeping productive beta chains. In this record, the V and J calls reflect TCRdb's handling and not the investigators' own analysis. The table for this sample lists over 50,000 clones; almost 30% of them were counted only once. The ten largest clones add up to roughly 15% of the sample.

The sequenced sample was blood. The TCR comes from a female donor with papillary thyroid cancer or a benign thyroid nodule (not recorded which). Some clones in this sample may be carry-over from other donors' samples. This sequence uses TRBV20-1 and TRBJ2-7, with the D gene not confidently named. CDR3 sequence: CSALSGSGQYF. The nucleotides read TGCAGTGCTCTTTCCGGGTCAGGGCAGTACTTC.